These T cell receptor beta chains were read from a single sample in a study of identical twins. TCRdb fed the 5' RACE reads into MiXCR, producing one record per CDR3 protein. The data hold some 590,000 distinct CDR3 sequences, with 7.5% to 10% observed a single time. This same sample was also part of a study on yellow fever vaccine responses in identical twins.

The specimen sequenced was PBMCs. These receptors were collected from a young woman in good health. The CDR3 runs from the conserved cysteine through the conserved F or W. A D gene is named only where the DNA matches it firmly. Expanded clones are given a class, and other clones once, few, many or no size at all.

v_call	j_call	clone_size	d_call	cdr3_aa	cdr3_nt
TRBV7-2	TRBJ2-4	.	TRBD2	CASSLLAGNLKNIQYF	TGTGCCAGCAGCTTGCTAGCGGGGAATCTTAAAAACATTCAGTACTTC
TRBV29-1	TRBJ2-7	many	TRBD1	CSVELPLRSGQTYEQYF	TGCAGCGTTGAATTGCCACTCCGGTCGGGACAGACCTACGAGCAGTACTTC
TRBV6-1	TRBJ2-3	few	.	CASIEGGPGDTQYF	TGTGCCAGCATCGAGGGGGGGCCGGGAGATACGCAGTATTTT
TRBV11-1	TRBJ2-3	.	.	CASSLPTQPTNGFSTDTQYF	TGTGCCAGCAGCTTACCTACCCAGCCGACTAACGGGTTTAGCACAGATACGCAGTATTTT
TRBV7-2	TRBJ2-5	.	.	CASSLAPGPGGTQYF	TGTGCCAGCAGCTTAGCGCCGGGGCCCGGGGGGACCCAGTACTTC
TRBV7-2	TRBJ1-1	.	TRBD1	CASSSDRAVKAFF	TGTGCCAGCAGCTCAGACAGGGCAGTGAAAGCTTTCTTT
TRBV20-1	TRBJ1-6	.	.	CSARRDSNSPLHF	TGCAGTGCTAGGCGAGACAGTAATTCACCCCTCCACTTT
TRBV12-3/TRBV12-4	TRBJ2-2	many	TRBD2	CASSLGASGLNTGELFF	TGTGCCAGCAGTTTAGGAGCTAGCGGGCTTAACACCGGGGAGCTGTTTTTT
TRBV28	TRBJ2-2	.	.	CASSPGWAANTGELFF	TGTGCCAGCAGTCCCGGGTGGGCAGCGAACACCGGGGAGCTGTTTTTT
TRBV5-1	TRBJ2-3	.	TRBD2	CASTDFGGGTDTQYF	TGCGCCAGCACCGACTTTGGGGGGGGCACAGATACGCAGTATTTT
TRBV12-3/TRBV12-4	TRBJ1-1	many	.	CASSDLGSTEAFF	TGTGCCAGCAGTGACCTTGGGAGCACTGAAGCTTTCTTT
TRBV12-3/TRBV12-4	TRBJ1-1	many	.	CASSFIEGGEAFF	TGTGCCAGCAGTTTTATAGAAGGGGGTGAAGCTTTCTTT
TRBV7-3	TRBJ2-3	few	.	CASSLAWGGTDTQYF	TGTGCCAGCAGCTTAGCCTGGGGGGGCACAGATACGCAGTATTTT
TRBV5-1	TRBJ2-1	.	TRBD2	CASSLVRGGGYNEQFF	TGCGCCAGCAGCTTGGTTCGCGGGGGGGGCTACAATGAGCAGTTCTTC
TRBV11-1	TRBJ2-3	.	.	CASSPAKGESGTDTQYF	TGTGCCAGCAGCCCCGCCAAGGGGGAGAGCGGAACAGATACGCAGTATTTT
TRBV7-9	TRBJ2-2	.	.	CASSLVGGGPNTGELFF	TGTGCCAGCAGCTTAGTGGGAGGGGGCCCGAACACCGGGGAGCTGTTTTTT
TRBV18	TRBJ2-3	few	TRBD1	CASSPYRTGRTDTQYF	TGTGCCAGCTCACCCTACCGGACAGGGCGCACAGATACGCAGTATTTT
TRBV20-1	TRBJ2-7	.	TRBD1	CSAERTGITYEQYF	TGCAGTGCAGAACGGACAGGGATAACCTACGAGCAGTACTTC
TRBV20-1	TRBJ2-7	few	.	CSATSPKGSTYEQYF	TGCAGTGCCACATCCCCCAAGGGGTCAACCTACGAGCAGTACTTC
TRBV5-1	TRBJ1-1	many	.	CASSLVGPMNTEAFF	TGCGCCAGCAGCTTGGTAGGTCCCATGAACACTGAAGCTTTCTTT
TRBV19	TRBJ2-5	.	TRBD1	CASSIANTGGETQYF	TGTGCCAGTAGTATAGCCAATACAGGGGGAGAGACCCAGTACTTC
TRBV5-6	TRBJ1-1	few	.	CASSSLAGGLEDTEAFF	TGTGCCAGCAGCTCCCTGGCGGGGGGGCTTGAGGACACTGAAGCTTTCTTT
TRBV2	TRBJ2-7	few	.	CASKFERSSYEQYF	TGTGCCAGCAAGTTTGAGCGGAGCTCCTACGAGCAGTACTTC
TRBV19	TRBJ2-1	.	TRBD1	CASSTLDREVLEQFF	TGTGCCAGTAGTACCCTGGACAGGGAAGTTCTTGAGCAGTTCTTC
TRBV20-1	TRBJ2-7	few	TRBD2	CSARDRGLAGVAYEQYF	TGCAGTGCTAGAGATCGAGGACTAGCGGGAGTGGCCTACGAGCAGTACTTC
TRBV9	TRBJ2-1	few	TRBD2	CASTPGTSGRSPNEQFF	TGTGCCAGCACCCCCGGGACTAGCGGGAGGTCCCCTAATGAGCAGTTCTTC
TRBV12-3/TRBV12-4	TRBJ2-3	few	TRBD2	CASSLSSGGVHTDTQYF	TGTGCCAGCAGCCTTTCTAGCGGGGGGGTGCACACAGATACGCAGTATTTT
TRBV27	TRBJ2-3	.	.	CASSYRGAHGPDTQYF	TGTGCCAGCAGTTATCGCGGAGCCCACGGTCCAGATACGCAGTATTTT
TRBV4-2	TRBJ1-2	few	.	CASSQGDSDGYTF	TGTGCCAGCAGCCAAGGGGATTCGGATGGCTACACCTTC
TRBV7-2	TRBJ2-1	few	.	CASSSQANNEQFF	TGTGCCAGCAGCTCACAGGCTAACAATGAGCAGTTCTTC
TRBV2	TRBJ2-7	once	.	CASSGIADNYEQYF	TGTGCCAGCAGTGGGATAGCGGACAACTACGAGCAGTACTTC
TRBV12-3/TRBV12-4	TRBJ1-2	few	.	CASSLQGTYGYTF	TGTGCCAGCAGTTTACAAGGCACCTATGGCTACACCTTC
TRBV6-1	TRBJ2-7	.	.	CSSSEGALVGVYEQYF	TGTTCCAGCAGTGAAGGGGCGCTAGTGGGCGTCTACGAGCAGTACTTC
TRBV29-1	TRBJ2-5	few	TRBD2	CSVESWAGGETQYF	TGCAGCGTGGAATCATGGGCGGGGGGGGAGACCCAGTACTTC
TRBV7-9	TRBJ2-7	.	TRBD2	CASSPQGLAGAYEQYF	TGTGCCAGCAGCCCCCAGGGACTAGCGGGAGCCTACGAGCAGTACTTC
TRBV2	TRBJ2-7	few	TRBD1	CASSGHYRDRETREQYF	TGTGCCAGCAGTGGACATTACCGGGACAGGGAGACGCGGGAGCAGTACTTC
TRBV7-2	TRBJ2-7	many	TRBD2	CASSQESSGRSYEQYF	TGTGCCAGCAGCCAAGAGTCTAGCGGGAGGTCCTACGAGCAGTACTTC
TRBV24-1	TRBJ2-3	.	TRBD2	CATSDFGGGAFYDTQYF	TGTGCCACCAGTGATTTTGGCGGGGGGGCCTTTTATGATACGCAGTATTTT
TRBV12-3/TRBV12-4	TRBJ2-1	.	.	CASRITGNEQFF	TGTGCCAGCAGAATCACAGGGAATGAGCAGTTCTTC
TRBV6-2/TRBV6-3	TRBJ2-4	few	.	CASSYVENIQYF	TGTGCCAGCAGTTATGTCGAAAACATTCAGTACTTC
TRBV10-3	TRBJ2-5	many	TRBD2	CAISADASGAHQETQYF	TGTGCCATCAGCGCCGACGCGAGCGGGGCGCACCAAGAGACCCAGTACTTC
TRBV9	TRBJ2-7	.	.	CASSVAHNYEQYF	TGTGCCAGCAGCGTAGCGCATAACTACGAGCAGTACTTC
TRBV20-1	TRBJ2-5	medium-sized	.	CSARGEGETETQYF	TGCAGTGCTAGAGGGGAAGGAGAAACTGAGACCCAGTACTTC
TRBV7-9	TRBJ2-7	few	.	CASSGRDKPYEQYF	TGTGCCAGCAGCGGCCGAGACAAGCCCTACGAGCAGTACTTC
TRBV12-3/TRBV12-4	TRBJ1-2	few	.	CASTKRVAPAFNYGYTF	TGTGCCAGCACTAAGCGTGTGGCACCCGCTTTTAACTATGGCTACACCTTC
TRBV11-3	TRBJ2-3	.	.	CASSVNAPGSSSTDTQYF	TGTGCCAGCAGCGTAAACGCTCCGGGCTCTTCTAGCACAGATACGCAGTATTTT
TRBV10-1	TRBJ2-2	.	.	CASSDEGRNTGELFF	TGCGCCAGCAGTGATGAGGGTCGGAACACCGGGGAGCTGTTTTTT
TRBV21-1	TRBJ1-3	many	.	CASTPGVTGNTIYF	TGTGCCAGCACCCCAGGGGTTACTGGAAACACCATATATTTT
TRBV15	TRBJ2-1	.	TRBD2	CATSRDPGTSGSGEQFF	TGTGCCACCAGCAGAGATCCCGGGACTAGCGGTTCTGGTGAGCAGTTCTTC
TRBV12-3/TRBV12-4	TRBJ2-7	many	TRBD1	CASSFTGVLSYEQYF	TGTGCCAGCAGTTTTACAGGGGTCCTCTCCTACGAGCAGTACTTC
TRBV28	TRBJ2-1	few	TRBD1	CASSPPGTGVDEQFF	TGTGCCAGCAGTCCACCCGGGACAGGGGTTGATGAGCAGTTCTTC
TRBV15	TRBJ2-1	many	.	CATSRSGTLGYNEQFF	TGTGCCACCAGCAGATCCGGGACACTGGGCTACAATGAGCAGTTCTTC
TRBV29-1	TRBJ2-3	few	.	CSVPRVGTDTQYF	TGCAGCGTCCCCCGCGTTGGCACAGATACGCAGTATTTT
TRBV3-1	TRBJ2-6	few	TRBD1	CASSQEGTGTGANVLTF	TGTGCCAGCAGCCAAGAGGGGACAGGGACTGGGGCCAACGTCCTGACTTTC
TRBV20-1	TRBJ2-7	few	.	CSASRLSSYEQYF	TGCAGTGCTAGTAGGTTGAGCTCCTACGAGCAGTACTTC
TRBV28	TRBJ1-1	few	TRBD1	CASSPFRGQHTEAFF	TGTGCCAGCAGTCCTTTCAGGGGGCAGCACACTGAAGCTTTCTTT
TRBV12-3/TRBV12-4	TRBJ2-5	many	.	CASSLTQETQYF	TGTGCCAGCAGTTTAACTCAAGAGACCCAGTACTTC
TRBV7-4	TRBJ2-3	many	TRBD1	CASSVRDRGPDTQYF	TGTGCCAGCAGCGTCAGGGACAGGGGGCCAGATACGCAGTATTTT
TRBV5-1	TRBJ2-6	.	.	CASSLGPSIGANVLTF	TGCGCCAGCAGCTTGGGCCCCTCTATCGGGGCCAACGTCCTGACTTTC
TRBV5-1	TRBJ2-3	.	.	CASSEFVELDTQYF	TGCGCCAGCAGTGAGTTTGTAGAATTAGATACGCAGTATTTT